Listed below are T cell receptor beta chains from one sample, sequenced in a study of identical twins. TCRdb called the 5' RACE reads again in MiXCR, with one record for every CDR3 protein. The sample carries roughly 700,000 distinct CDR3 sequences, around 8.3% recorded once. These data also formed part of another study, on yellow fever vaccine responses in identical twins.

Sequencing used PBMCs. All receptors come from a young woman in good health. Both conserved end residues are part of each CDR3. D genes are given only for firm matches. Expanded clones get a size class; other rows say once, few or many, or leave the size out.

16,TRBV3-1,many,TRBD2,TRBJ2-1,TGTGCCAGCAGCCATAACTCGGGAGGGCCTTATAATGAGCAGTTCTTC,CASSHNSGGPYNEQFF
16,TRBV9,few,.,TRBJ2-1,TGTGCCAGCAGCTCCCCCGACGGACCCGGGGTCAATGAGCAGTTCTTC,CASSSPDGPGVNEQFF
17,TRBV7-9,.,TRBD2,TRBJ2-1,TGTGCCAGCAGCGGGGGGGGTAGCGGAGACGTCTACAATGAGCAGTTCTTC,CASSGGGSGDVYNEQFF
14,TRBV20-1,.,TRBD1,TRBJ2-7,TGCAGTGCTATTAGCTCGGGACAGGGCTACGAGCAGTACTTC,CSAISSGQGYEQYF
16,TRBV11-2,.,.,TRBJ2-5,TGTGCCAGCAGCTTAGGTGGGCTGACGGTCCAAGAGACCCAGTACTTC,CASSLGGLTVQETQYF
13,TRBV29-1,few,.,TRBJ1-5,TGCAGCGTTGGGGCAGGGATCAATCAGCCCCAGCATTTT,CSVGAGINQPQHF
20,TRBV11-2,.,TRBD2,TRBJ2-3,TGTGCCAGCAGCCCCTTTTCCGGGACTAGCGGGAGGGCCCGGACAGATACGCAGTATTTT,CASSPFSGTSGRARTDTQYF
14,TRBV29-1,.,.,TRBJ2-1,TGCAGCGTTGAAGGCAGCGGAACCTACAATGAGCAGTTCTTC,CSVEGSGTYNEQFF
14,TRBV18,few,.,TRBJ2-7,TGTGCCAGCTCACCTGAGGCGTCGTCCTACGAGCAGTACTTC,CASSPEASSYEQYF
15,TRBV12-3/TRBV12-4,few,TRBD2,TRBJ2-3,TGTGCCAGCAGGCCCGGAAAGCGGGAGACAGATACGCAGTATTTT,CASRPGKRETDTQYF
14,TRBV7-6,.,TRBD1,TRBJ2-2,TGTGCCAGCAGCACTACAGGGGGTATCGGGGAGCTGTTTTTT,CASSTTGGIGELFF